Each of the 32 T cell receptor beta chains below was sequenced from the same sample in a study of T cells in localized non-small cell lung cancer. Sequencing was performed with immunoSEQ multiplex PCR; in TCRdb, only in-frame clones are kept and a portion is missing. The table records 100,000 to 150,000 clones, approximately 88% of them present only once. Sequenced here: peripheral blood, sampled before any cancer treatment. Receptors were obtained from a female donor aged 60 or older with stage I lung adenocarcinoma.

This chain connects TRBV11-3 to TRBJ2-7; possibly TRBD1 for D (5 bases). The CDR3 runs 14 residues. V lost 4 bases, J lost 5 bases, and 15 bases lay in between. CDR1 is SGHNT and CDR2 is YENEEA in the germline V gene. The CDR3: CASSSRRGADEQYF. CDR3 DNA sequence: TGTGCCAGCAGCTCCCGACGTGGGGCCGACGAGCAGTACTTC.

This CDR3 is CASRPGGANTEAFF. CDR3 DNA: TGTGCCAGCAGGCCAGGGGGCGCGAACACTGAAGCTTTCTTT. This chain links TRBV7-9 with TRBJ1-1, with TRBD1 matching over 8 bases. The V gene end was trimmed by 6 bases and the J gene end by 1 base; junction bases not matched to a gene: 4. From germline, CDR1 is SEHNR and CDR2 FQNEAQ (reference sequence). The CDR3 length is 14 residues.

J is TRBJ2-7 and V is TRBV6-6; 9 nucleotides match TRBD1. The CDR3 has 14 residues. The ends lost 6 bases at V and 4 bases at J; junction bases unmatched: 7. Germline V gene lookup returns CDR1 MNHNY and CDR2 SVGAGI (reference sequence). The CDR3 region is CASRRTGEKYEQYF. The CDR3 DNA reads as TGTGCCAGCAGGCGGACAGGGGAAAAATACGAGCAGTACTTC.

The V call is TRBV6-5, the J call TRBJ2-3, with D unresolved. Germline loops: CDR1 MNHEY, CDR2 SVGAGI. The CDR3 loop spans 12 amino acids. V dropped 5 bases and J dropped 9 bases, with 12 bases sitting between them. The CDR3 sequence is CASSEIAPTQYF. In DNA form, the CDR3 reads TGTGCCAGCAGTGAGATAGCCCCCACGCAGTATTTT.

The chain employs TRBV7-8 and TRBJ1-2; 9 nucleotides line up with TRBD1. This CDR3 comprises 14 residues. From germline, CDR1 is SGHVS and CDR2 FQNEAQ. J was trimmed by 3 bases and V by 5 bases; bases with no gene match: 4. The CDR3 bases are TGTGCCAGCAGCACCCGGACAGGGGACTATGGCTACACCTTC. It encodes CASSTRTGDYGYTF.

The CDR3 nucleotides read TGTGCCAGCAGTTTATGGGGGCTCGGGACTGTTAAGAATGAGCAGTTCTTC. Its translation is CASSLWGLGTVKNEQFF. The V gene is TRBV28, the J gene TRBJ2-1; weak D call: TRBD2 (6 bases). V dropped 0 bases and J dropped 7 bases, with 19 bases sitting between them. The CDR3 extends over 17 amino acids. CDR1 and CDR2 (germline): MDHEN, SYDVKM.

The CDR3: CASSGRALQDTQYF. The CDR3, as DNA: TGTGCCAGTAGTGGCCGGGCCCTCCAAGATACGCAGTATTTT. The chain carries TRBV19 and TRBJ2-3; no clear D gene. Germline loops: CDR1 LNHDA, CDR2 SQIVND (reference sequence). The CDR3 is made up of 14 amino acids. Between the trimmed V and J ends, which lost 5 bases and 5 bases, there was a span of 14 bases.

The rearrangement links TRBV18 to TRBJ1-4; TRBD1 aligns across 9 bases. The CDR3 runs 15 residues. Trimming removed 0 bases from V and 5 bases from J; junction bases left unmatched: 1. Germline V gene data show CDR1 as KGHSH and CDR2 as LQKENI. CDR3 nucleotide sequence: TGTGCCAGCTCACCACCGGGACAGGGCAATGAAAAACTGTTTTTT. Translated: CASSPPGQGNEKLFF.

This chain uses TRBV7-2 with TRBJ2-5; TRBD2 matches at 12 bases. The trim removed 1 base at V and 5 bases at J, leaving 8 bases unmatched. CDR1 is SGHTA, CDR2 FQGNSA, per germline. There are 17 residues in the CDR3. The DNA of the CDR3 is TGTGCCAGCAGCTTAGGACTTGGACTAGCGGGAATGGAGACCCAGTACTTC. Translation gives CASSLGLGLAGMETQYF. The variable domain in full, completed from reference TRBV7-2 and TRBJ2-5, reads GAGVSQSPSNKVTEKGKDVELRCDPISGHTALYWYRQSLGQGLEFLIYFQGNSAPDKSGLPSDRFSAERTGGSVSTLTIQRTQQEDSAVYLCASSLGLGLAGMETQYFGPGTRLLVL.

The chain combines TRBV15 with TRBJ2-1; D is possibly TRBD2 (5 bases). There are 16 residues in the CDR3. The V end lost 1 base, the J end lost 7 bases, and 17 bases lay between the germline ends. Looked up from germline, CDR1 is LNHNV and CDR2 is YYDKDF (reference sequence). In DNA form, the CDR3 reads TGTGCCACCAGCAGAGTCGAATTGACGGGAAATAATGAGCAGTTCTTC. This gives the protein CATSRVELTGNNEQFF.

On this clone: Different DNA sequences within this sample yield the same CDR3. V gene TRBV2 combines with J gene TRBJ2-7; 12 bases fit TRBD2. Germline CDR1 is SNHLY and CDR2 is FYNNEI. Unmatched junction bases numbered 4, after V lost 7 bases and J lost 3 bases. The length of the CDR3 is 14 residues. CDR3 sequence reads: CASILAGGSYEQYF. DNA for the CDR3: TGTGCCAGCATACTAGCGGGAGGAAGCTACGAGCAGTACTTC.

As concerns this clone: At one of its ends the junction is not consistent with the germline gene, which may arise from a read error. The V gene is TRBV7-7, the J gene TRBJ1-1; D is unresolved. The CDR3 runs to 14 residues. The germline V gene has CDR1 SSHAT and CDR2 FNYEAQ (reference sequence). CDR3 residues: CASSSPLRVAEAFF. CDR3 sequence (DNA): TGTGCTAGCAGCTCTCCCCTACGGGTTGCTGAAGCTTTCTTT. Using reference TRBV7-7 and TRBJ1-1 for the parts outside the CDR3, the full variable domain is GAGVSQSPRYKVTKRGQDVTLRCDPISSHATLYWYQQALGQGPEFLTYFNYEAQPDKSGLPSDRFSAERPEGSISTLTIQRTEQRDSAMYRCASSSPLRVAEAFFGQGTRLTVV.

V is TRBV14 and J is TRBJ1-4; 9 bases are a match to TRBD1. Trimming took 2 bases from V and 8 from J; bases not matched to a gene: 6. Germline CDR1 reads SGHDN; CDR2 reads FVKESK. This CDR3 is built from 15 residues. CDR3: CASSQLTGGREKLFF. As DNA, the CDR3 is TGTGCCAGCAGCCAATTAACAGGGGGCAGGGAAAAACTGTTTTTT.

The rearrangement joins TRBV27 to TRBJ1-6; D call uncertain. This CDR3 contains 14 residues. Looked up from germline, CDR1 is MNHEY and CDR2 is SMNVEV (reference sequence). Trimming pared 3 bases from V and 6 bases from J, leaving 9 bases between. CDR3 DNA sequence: TGTGCCAGCAGTTTCGGGCAGCTTAATTCACCCCTCCACTTT. Its protein is CASSFGQLNSPLHF.

This chain joins TRBV11-2 and TRBJ2-7, with D possibly TRBD2 on 5 matching bases. V lost 3 bases and J 4 bases, leaving 16 bases between the germline ends. The CDR3 extends over 15 amino acids. CDR1 is SGHAT and CDR2 is FQNNGV in the germline V gene. CDR3 coding DNA: TGTGCCAGCAGCTTCAGTTTTGTGGGAGATTACGAGCAGTACTTC. The encoded protein is CASSFSFVGDYEQYF.

This clone showed up just a few times. Within the sample, other DNA sequences also encode this same CDR3. This chain joins TRBV18 and TRBJ1-1, with 7 bases aligning to TRBD1. V was clipped by 4 bases and J by 3 bases; unmatched bases: 2. Per the germline V gene, CDR1 is KGHSH and CDR2 is LQKENI. The CDR3 loop spans 13 amino acids. The CDR3, as DNA: TGTGCCAGCTCACACGGGACAGACACTGAAGCTTTCTTT. This encodes CASSHGTDTEAFF.

The chain links TRBV29-1 to TRBJ2-1; D is perhaps TRBD2 (5 bases). CDR3 length equals 13 residues. Trimming cost V 1 base and J 7 bases, with 11 bases left between them. Per germline, CDR1 SQVTM and CDR2 ANQGSEA. The chain's CDR3 is CSVEVFTGNEQFF. As DNA, the CDR3 is TGCAGCGTTGAAGTCTTTACGGGAAATGAGCAGTTCTTC.

The V and J genes are TRBV27 and TRBJ2-3, with 11 bases lining up with TRBD2. The CDR3 sequence is 16 residues long. With 5 bases clipped from V and 1 base from J, the junction kept 5 bases outside the gene matches. The V gene's germline CDR1 is MNHEY and CDR2 SMNVEV (reference sequence). The CDR3 reads CASSPGLAGGTDTQYF. The DNA for the CDR3 is TGTGCCAGCAGTCCCGGACTAGCGGGCGGCACAGATACGCAGTATTTT.

This clone was recorded only once. The chain carries TRBV6-5 and TRBJ1-1; D unresolved. Trimming stripped 0 bases from V and 1 base from J, with 3 bases between. This CDR3 region has 13 residues. Germline lookup yields CDR1 MNHEY and CDR2 SVGAGI. In DNA form, the CDR3 reads TGTGCCAGCAGTTACTCACAGAACACTGAAGCTTTCTTT. Its translation: CASSYSQNTEAFF.

The V and J genes are TRBV7-3 and TRBJ2-1, with unresolved D. The CDR3 totals 15 residues. Germline assignment: CDR1 SGHTA and CDR2 FQGTGA. Trimming took off 5 bases at V and 0 bases at J, with 11 bases between the two ends. DNA of the CDR3: TGTGCCAGCAGCGTAGTAGGTGGCTCCTACAATGAGCAGTTCTTC. Its translation is CASSVVGGSYNEQFF.

The V and J genes are TRBV5-1 and TRBJ2-1; 7 bases agree with TRBD2. The CDR3 runs to 14 residues. Germline trimming cut 5 bases from V and 8 bases from J; bases unmatched to any gene: 10. Germline loops: CDR1 SGHRS, CDR2 YFSETQ. Written as DNA, the CDR3 is TGCGCCAGCAGGGTCGGCGGGAGTAGCGATGAGCAGTTCTTC. Its protein is CASRVGGSSDEQFF. The full variable domain, in which reference TRBV5-1 and TRBJ2-1 provide the parts outside the CDR3, is KAGVTQTPRYLIKTRGQQVTLSCSPISGHRSVSWYQQTPGQGLQFLFEYFSETQRNKGNFPGRFSGRQFSNSRSEMNVSTLELGDSALYLCASRVGGSSDEQFFGPGTRLTVL.

The rearrangement uses TRBV18 and TRBJ1-1, with 9 positions matching TRBD1. Trimming cost V 3 bases and J 6 bases; bases outside gene matches: 8. The CDR3 spans 15 residues. Looked up from germline, CDR1 is KGHSH and CDR2 is LQKENI. The CDR3 region is CASSPWTGVIAEAFF. The DNA of the CDR3 is TGTGCCAGCTCACCTTGGACAGGGGTTATAGCTGAAGCTTTCTTT.

V gene TRBV5-4 combines with J gene TRBJ2-3, with D perhaps TRBD2 (5 bases). Trimming cost V 2 bases and J 6 bases, with 10 bases left between them. Germline CDR1 reads SGHNT; CDR2 reads YYREEE (reference sequence). The CDR3 is 13 amino acids. In DNA form, the CDR3 reads TGTGCCAGCAGCTTCGGGATGGGGGATACGCAGTATTTT. Translation gives CASSFGMGDTQYF.

Regarding this clone: An end of the junction does not agree with germline; a read error may underlie this. The gene calls are TRBV2 and TRBJ2-5; TRBD2 matches at 7 bases. Germline CDR1 reads SNHLY; CDR2 reads FYNNEI. CDR3 length: 16 amino acids. CDR3 sequence (DNA): TGTGCCAGCAGAGAAGGGAGTAGCGGGCCACAAGAGACCCAGTACTTC. This codes for CASREGSSGPQETQYF.

The chain links TRBV18 to TRBJ1-5; no reliable D call. Germline assignment: CDR1 KGHSH and CDR2 LQKENI. V was pared by 2 bases and J by 1 base, with 9 bases between. This CDR3 contains 15 residues. CDR3 nucleotides: TGTGCCAGCTCACCAGGGGTGGGCAGCAATCAGCCCCAGCATTTT. It is translated as CASSPGVGSNQPQHF.

This clone has a handful of counts. V and J are TRBV19 and TRBJ2-5; 8 bases are a match to TRBD1. The CDR3 covers 16 residues. CDR1 and CDR2 from the germline V gene are LNHDA and SQIVND (reference sequence). The junction had 14 bases not matched to a gene; V was cut back by 6 bases and J by 5 bases. CDR3 DNA: TGTGCCAGTAGCCCAGACGGGGACAGGCCTAGGGAGACCCAGTACTTC. Residues: CASSPDGDRPRETQYF.

This chain links TRBV29-1 with TRBJ1-1; D gene ambiguous. Germline values: CDR1 SQVTM, CDR2 ANQGSEA. V shed 5 bases and J shed 3 bases, with 16 bases lying between them. This CDR3 spans 14 amino acids. The CDR3 DNA is TGCAGCGTTTCACAGACCCTCGGAGACACTGAAGCTTTCTTT. It translates to CSVSQTLGDTEAFF.

The chain combines TRBV11-2 with TRBJ1-1; D possibly corresponds to TRBD1 (5 bases). The CDR3 has 14 amino acids. CDR1 and CDR2 (germline): SGHAT, FQNNGV. Trimming removed 1 base from V and 11 bases from J, with 17 bases in between. CDR3 region: CASSLGERGSRAFF. The CDR3 coding sequence is TGTGCCAGCAGCTTAGGGGAGAGGGGAAGCAGGGCTTTCTTT.

The chain links TRBV5-6 to TRBJ1-5; possibly TRBD1 for D (5 bases). The CDR3 loop spans 15 amino acids. The ends were cut back, 1 base at V and 7 bases at J, with 15 bases in the middle. In germline, CDR1 is SGHDT, CDR2 YYEEEE. CDR3 residues: CASSLWGTSRQPQHF. CDR3 sequence (DNA): TGTGCCAGCAGCTTGTGGGGGACGTCAAGACAGCCCCAGCATTTT. The complete variable domain, with remaining parts taken from reference TRBV5-6 and TRBJ1-5, reads DAGVTQSPTHLIKTRGQQVTLRCSPKSGHDTVSWYQQALGQGPQFIFQYYEEEERQRGNFPDRFSGHQFPNYSSELNVNALLLGDSALYLCASSLWGTSRQPQHFGDGTRLSIL.

The chain uses TRBV9 and TRBJ2-7; 13 nucleotides match TRBD2. Germline lookup yields CDR1 SGDLS and CDR2 YYNGEE. The CDR3 covers 15 residues. With V trimmed by 4 bases and J by 7 bases, 8 bases remained unmatched. In DNA form, the CDR3 reads TGTGCCAGCAGCTCCCGGACTAGCGGGAGCGGTGAGCAGTACTTC. Translated: CASSSRTSGSGEQYF.

CDR3 nucleotides: TGTGCCAGCAGCGCACTGGGACAGGGAGCTGGGGCCAACGTCCTGACTTTC. It is translated as CASSALGQGAGANVLTF. The chain recombines TRBV7-6 with TRBJ2-6; TRBD1 matches 9 bases. The CDR3 is 17 residues long. Germline V gives CDR1 SGHVS, CDR2 FNYEAQ. The V and J ends lost 5 bases and 2 bases, in that order; junction bases with no gene match: 7.

The rearrangement joins TRBV6-5 to TRBJ2-6; D gene uncertain. The CDR3 runs 14 residues. Trimming stripped 7 bases from V and 4 bases from J, with 11 bases between. Germline lookup yields CDR1 MNHEY and CDR2 SVGAGI. CDR3 coding DNA: TGTGCCAGCAAGTCAGCTCTGGGGGCCAACGTCCTGACTTTC. It yields the protein CASKSALGANVLTF.